The 9 T cell receptor beta chains below were found in one sample sequenced in a study of T cell responses to AZD1222 COVID-19 vaccine. The table came from immunoSEQ multiplex PCR; TCRdb's copy has only in-frame clones and leaves some out. Among about 83,000 clones, around 86% were seen once, and the ten largest hold 7.5% to 9%. The sample consisted of peripheral blood, taken on day 0 of AZD1222 vaccination. All receptors come from an adult in good health.

V is TRBV6-8 and J is TRBJ2-5; 8 positions agree with TRBD2. V lost 10 bases, J lost 5 bases, and 15 bases stayed unmatched. CDR1 is MNHGY, CDR2 SAAAGT, per germline. This CDR3 has 15 amino acids. CDR3 DNA: TGTGCCATCGATTCCCGGGGGGGTTCCTCGGAGACCCAGTACTTC. Translation gives CAIDSRGGSSETQYF.

The sample holds a few counts of this clone. The chain carries TRBV4-3 and TRBJ1-2; no definite D call. CDR1 and CDR2 (germline): LGHNA, YSLEER. Trimming pared 0 bases from V and 5 bases from J, leaving 7 bases between. The CDR3 has 13 amino acids. The CDR3 is CASSQDTRYGYTF. The CDR3 DNA is TGCGCCAGCAGCCAAGATACCCGTTATGGCTACACCTTC.

The rearrangement uses TRBV6-1 and TRBJ1-5; D remains ambiguous. Looked up from germline, CDR1 is MNHNS and CDR2 is SASEGT. V shed 6 bases and J shed 9 bases, with 9 bases lying between them. There are 11 residues in the CDR3. The CDR3 region has the DNA TGTGCCAGCAGCCTCGAGGGGCCCCAGCATTTT. Its translation is CASSLEGPQHF.

The rearrangement joins TRBV6-6 to TRBJ1-1, with 7 bases matching TRBD1. The CDR3 totals 13 residues. J was trimmed by 4 bases and V by 4 bases; bases with no gene match: 3. Germline lookup yields CDR1 MNHNY and CDR2 SVGAGI (reference sequence). In nucleotides, the CDR3 is TGTGCCAGCAGTTGGGGACAGAGCACTGAAGCTTTCTTT. Protein: CASSWGQSTEAFF.

This sequence joins TRBV29-1 and TRBJ1-1; D is uncertain. Trimming took 6 bases from V and 7 from J, leaving 12 bases between them. The CDR3 spans 11 residues. Germline V CDR1 and CDR2: SQVTM, ANQGSEA. CDR3 sequence: CSVRDSGEAFF. CDR3 DNA sequence: TGCAGCGTCCGGGATTCCGGTGAAGCTTTCTTT. The variable domain in full, with the rest retrieved from reference TRBV29-1 and TRBJ1-1, is SAVISQKPSRDICQRGTSLTIQCQVDSQVTMMFWYRQQPGQSLTLIATANQGSEATYESGFVIDKFPISRPNLTFSTLTVSNMSPEDSSIYLCSVRDSGEAFFGQGTRLTVV.

The V and J genes are TRBV6-5 and TRBJ1-2, with D perhaps TRBD1 (5 bases). Germline V gene sequence: CDR1 MNHEY, CDR2 SVGAGI. V was shortened by 4 bases and J by 4 bases, with 16 bases between the two germline ends. The CDR3 sequence is 15 residues long. The CDR3 region has the DNA TGTGCCAGCAGTTTGAACGTCCTCGGGGGCTATGGCTACACCTTC. Amino acid sequence: CASSLNVLGGYGYTF.

V usage is TRBV10-1 and J usage is TRBJ2-5, with D unresolved. The germline V and J ends were trimmed by 5 bases and 4 bases, with 17 bases remaining between them. In germline, CDR1 is WNHNN, CDR2 SYGVQD (reference sequence). CDR3 length equals 15 residues. CDR3 in DNA: TGCGCCAGCAGTCAAGGACGGATGGGGATAGAGACCCAGTACTTC. Translating it yields CASSQGRMGIETQYF.

J is TRBJ2-7 and V is TRBV7-2, with 7 bases lining up with TRBD1. The V segment lost 4 bases and the J segment 3 bases; nucleotides outside the gene matches: 6. The length of the CDR3 is 14 residues. The germline V gene has CDR1 SGHTA and CDR2 FQGNSA. The CDR3 region has the DNA TGTGCCAGCAGCTCTAGCAGGGACAGCTACGAGCAGTACTTC. It codes for CASSSSRDSYEQYF.

The chain uses TRBV11-2 and TRBJ1-3; perhaps TRBD1 as D (6 bases). Germline values: CDR1 SGHAT, CDR2 FQNNGV. The CDR3 is made up of 13 amino acids. The V end was cut by 5 bases, the J end by 11 bases, with 16 bases between. The CDR3, as DNA: TGTGCCAGCAGCGCCAACACAGGGACGTCCATATATTTT. It encodes CASSANTGTSIYF.